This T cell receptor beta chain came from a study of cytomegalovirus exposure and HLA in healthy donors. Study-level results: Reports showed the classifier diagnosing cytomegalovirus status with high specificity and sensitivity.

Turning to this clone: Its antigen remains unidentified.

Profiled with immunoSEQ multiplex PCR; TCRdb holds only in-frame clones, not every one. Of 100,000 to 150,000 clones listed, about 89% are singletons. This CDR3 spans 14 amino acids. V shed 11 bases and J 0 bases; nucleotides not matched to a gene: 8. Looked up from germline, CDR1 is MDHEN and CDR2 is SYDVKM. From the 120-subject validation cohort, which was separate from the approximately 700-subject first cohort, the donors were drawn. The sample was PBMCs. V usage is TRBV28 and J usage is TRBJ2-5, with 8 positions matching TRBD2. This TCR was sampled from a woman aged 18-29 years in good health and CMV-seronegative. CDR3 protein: CAAGGATYQETQYF. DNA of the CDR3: TGTGCCGCGGGGGGAGCGACGTACCAAGAGACCCAGTACTTC.